These T cell receptor beta chains were read from a single sample in a study of OX40 agonist ivuxolimab in advanced cancers. The table came from immunoSEQ multiplex PCR; TCRdb's copy has only in-frame clones and leaves some out. The sample consists of 55,000 to 85,000 clones, about 80% of them appearing once. This specimen was CD4+ or CD8+ T cells sorted from blood, taken in a trial of the OX40 agonist ivuxolimab. The receptors derive from an adult with an advanced solid tumor such as melanoma, head and neck, liver or kidney cancer. The CDR3 runs from the conserved cysteine through the conserved F or W. D genes are given only for firm matches. A row's size may be missing; if present it is once, few, many or a size class.

v_gene	d_gene	j_gene	abundance	CDR3aa	CDR3nt
TRBV6-6	NA	TRBJ1-1	NA	CASSETERTTEAFF	TGTGCCAGCAGCGAAACAGAGCGGACCACTGAAGCTTTCTTT
TRBV5-4	TRBD1	TRBJ1-1	once	CASSVYRGLDTEAFF	TGTGCCAGCAGCGTATACAGGGGTCTGGACACTGAAGCTTTCTTT
TRBV7-6	NA	TRBJ2-1	NA	CASSLVSRADNEQFF	TGTGCCAGCAGCTTAGTGAGCCGGGCAGACAATGAGCAGTTCTTC
TRBV7-2	NA	TRBJ1-3	NA	CASGDYSGNTIYF	TGTGCCAGCGGGGATTACTCTGGAAACACCATATATTTT
TRBV25-1	TRBD1	TRBJ1-6	NA	CASRNTGGISPLHF	TGTGCCAGCAGAAACACAGGGGGCATTTCACCCCTCCACTTT
TRBV30	TRBD1	TRBJ1-2	NA	CAWSVRAGGGYTF	TGTGCCTGGAGTGTACGTGCAGGGGGCGGCTACACCTTC
TRBV4-2	NA	TRBJ2-3	NA	CASSQHTDTQYF	TGTGCCAGCAGCCAACACACAGATACGCAGTATTTT
TRBV6-6	NA	TRBJ1-1	NA	CASSYTTAATGTEAFF	TGTGCCAGCAGTTACACGACAGCGGCCACAGGGACTGAAGCTTTCTTT
TRBV6-4	NA	TRBJ2-2	NA	CASSDWNTGELFF	TGTGCCAGCAGTGACTGGAACACCGGGGAGCTGTTTTTT
TRBV30	NA	TRBJ1-1	few	CAWSTYSQAAFF	TGTGCCTGGAGTACCTATAGCCAGGCGGCTTTCTTT
TRBV15	TRBD1	TRBJ2-7	NA	CATSRAQGVFEQYF	TGTGCCACCAGCAGAGCCCAGGGGGTTTTTGAGCAGTACTTC
TRBV18	NA	TRBJ1-5	NA	CASSQGQHQPQHF	TGTGCCAGCTCTCAGGGCCAACATCAGCCCCAGCATTTT
TRBV29-1	NA	TRBJ1-2	NA	CSVARDYGYTF	TGCAGCGTAGCCAGGGATTATGGCTACACCTTC
TRBV6-5	NA	TRBJ1-3	NA	CASSDGGAGNTIYF	TGTGCCAGCAGTGACGGGGGAGCTGGAAACACCATATATTTT
TRBV19	NA	TRBJ2-2	NA	CASRRPENTGELFF	TGTGCCAGTAGGCGACCTGAGAACACCGGGGAGCTGTTTTTT
TRBV7-2	NA	TRBJ1-2	NA	CASSLDPGSGYTF	TGTGCCAGCAGCTTAGATCCGGGTTCGGGCTACACCTTC
TRBV5-5	NA	TRBJ2-4	NA	CASSFEPLAKNIQYF	TGTGCCAGCAGCTTCGAGCCACTAGCCAAAAACATTCAGTACTTC
TRBV5-6	NA	TRBJ1-5	NA	CASSQYTGLSNQPQHF	TGTGCCAGCAGCCAATACACAGGGCTGAGCAATCAGCCCCAGCATTTT
TRBV7-9	NA	TRBJ1-6	NA	CASSLVSYNSPLHF	TGTGCCAGCAGCTTAGTTAGCTATAATTCACCCCTCCACTTT
TRBV11-2	NA	TRBJ1-1	NA	CASSLGGQRWGTEAFF	TGTGCCAGCAGCTTAGGGGGACAAAGGTGGGGCACTGAAGCTTTCTTT
TRBV7-3	NA	TRBJ2-3	NA	CASSFGADTQYF	TGTGCCAGCAGCTTTGGGGCAGATACGCAGTATTTT
TRBV30	NA	TRBJ2-2	NA	CAWSRGNTGELFF	TGTGCCTGGAGTCGGGGAAATACCGGGGAGCTGTTTTTT
TRBV4-3	TRBD1	TRBJ2-7	NA	CASSQGFLGTGSEQYF	TGCGCCAGCAGCCAAGGTTTTCTCGGGACAGGGAGTGAGCAGTACTTC
TRBV7-2	TRBD1	TRBJ1-1	NA	CASSLAGGGHTEAFF	TGTGCCAGCAGCTTAGCGGGAGGGGGCCACACTGAAGCTTTCTTT
TRBV9	NA	TRBJ2-5	NA	CASSVMSGVTYETQYF	TGTGCCAGCAGCGTAATGTCCGGGGTTACTTATGAGACCCAGTACTTC
TRBV19	NA	TRBJ1-1	few	CASSGGLLTEAFF	TGTGCCAGTAGTGGGGGACTGCTCACTGAAGCTTTCTTT
TRBV6-1	TRBD2	TRBJ2-1	NA	CASSEGLAVNEQFF	TGTGCCAGCAGTGAAGGACTAGCGGTCAATGAGCAGTTCTTC
TRBV5-6	TRBD2	TRBJ2-1	NA	CASRPSGAYNEQFF	TGTGCCAGCAGACCTAGCGGGGCCTACAATGAGCAGTTCTTC
TRBV2	NA	TRBJ2-3	NA	CASSDPSRGDTQYF	TGTGCCAGCAGTGATCCTTCTAGAGGAGATACGCAGTATTTT
TRBV6-5	NA	TRBJ2-7	NA	CASSSTVVYEQYF	TGTGCCAGCAGTTCTACAGTGGTCTACGAGCAGTACTTC
TRBV7-9	NA	TRBJ1-2	once	CASSLVGGNGYTF	TGTGCCAGCAGCTTAGTCGGGGGGAATGGCTACACCTTC
TRBV7-8	NA	TRBJ2-2	NA	CASSPNAGANTGELFF	TGTGCCAGCAGCCCTAACGCAGGAGCGAACACCGGGGAGCTGTTTTTT
TRBV30	NA	TRBJ1-2	NA	CAWGGDALRGPGGYTF	TGTGCCTGGGGGGGGGACGCCCTCCGGGGTCCGGGAGGCTACACCTTC
TRBV19	NA	TRBJ1-5	NA	CASTTRGLSNQPQHF	TGTGCCAGTACGACTCGGGGACTTAGCAATCAGCCCCAGCATTTT
TRBV18	NA	TRBJ2-4	NA	CASSPDRVAKNIQYF	TGTGCCAGCTCACCAGACAGAGTAGCCAAAAACATTCAGTACTTC
TRBV7-7	NA	TRBJ2-5	NA	CASSPLKGETQYF	TGTGCTAGCAGCCCCCTTAAGGGGGAGACCCAGTACTTC
TRBV25-1	NA	TRBJ2-2	NA	CASSVAGSGELFF	TGTGCCAGCAGTGTGGCGGGGTCCGGGGAGCTGTTTTTT
TRBV4-1	NA	TRBJ2-5	NA	CASAVRVGGETQYF	TGCGCCAGCGCCGTAAGGGTGGGAGGAGAGACCCAGTACTTC
TRBV4-2	TRBD1	TRBJ1-6	few	CASSQDRGDSAQNSPLHF	TGTGCCAGCAGCCAAGATAGGGGGGACAGCGCCCAGAATTCACCCCTCCACTTT
TRBV9	TRBD2	TRBJ2-7	NA	CASSAAERGAPSEQYF	TGTGCCAGCAGCGCCGCCGAGCGGGGGGCTCCTAGCGAGCAGTACTTC
TRBV4-1	NA	TRBJ1-2	NA	CASSPRTTSPRDYGYTF	TGCGCCAGCAGCCCCCGCACCACAAGCCCCCGGGACTATGGCTACACCTTC
TRBV7-2	NA	TRBJ2-5	NA	CASSWDGETQYF	TGTGCCAGCAGCTGGGACGGAGAGACCCAGTACTTC
TRBV7-7	TRBD1	TRBJ1-6	NA	CASSLGQDNSPLHF	TGTGCTAGCAGCTTAGGACAGGATAATTCACCCCTCCACTTT
TRBV5-4	TRBD2	TRBJ2-2	NA	CASSLGTSPGELFF	TGTGCCAGCAGCCTAGGGACTAGCCCCGGGGAGCTGTTTTTT
TRBV7-9	NA	TRBJ1-1	NA	CASSPTEDHEAFF	TGTGCCAGCAGCCCCACAGAGGACCATGAAGCTTTCTTT